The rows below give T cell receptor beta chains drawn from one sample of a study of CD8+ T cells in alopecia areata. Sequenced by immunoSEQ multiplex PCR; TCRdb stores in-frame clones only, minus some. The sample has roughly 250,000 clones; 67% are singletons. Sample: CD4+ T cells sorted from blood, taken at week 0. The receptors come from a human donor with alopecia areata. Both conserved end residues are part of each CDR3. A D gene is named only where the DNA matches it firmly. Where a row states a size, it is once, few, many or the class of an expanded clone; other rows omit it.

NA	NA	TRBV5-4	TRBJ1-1	TGTGCCAGCAGCCGCCCTGATGGAACGGCTGAAGCTTTCTTT	CASSRPDGTAEAFF
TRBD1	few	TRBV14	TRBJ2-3	TGTGCCAGCGGAGAGACAGGGATCACAGATACGCAGTATTTT	CASGETGITDTQYF
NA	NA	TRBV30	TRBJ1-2	TGTGCCTGGAGGGAGGCAGGCAACTATGGCTACACCTTC	CAWREAGNYGYTF
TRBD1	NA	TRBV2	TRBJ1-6	TGTGCCAGCAGTATCGACAGGGTGGGTTCACCCCTCCACTTT	CASSIDRVGSPLHF
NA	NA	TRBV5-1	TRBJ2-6	TGCGCCAGCAGCTTGGAGGCAGTCTCTGGGGCCAACGTCCTGACTTTC	CASSLEAVSGANVLTF
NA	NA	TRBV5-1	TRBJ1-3	TGCGCCAGCAGCTTGGACAGCTCTGGAAACACCATATATTTT	CASSLDSSGNTIYF
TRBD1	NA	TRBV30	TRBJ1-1	TGTGCCTGGAGTGTACAGGGGGCGAGAACTGAAGCTTTCTTT	CAWSVQGARTEAFF
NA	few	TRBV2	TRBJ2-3	TGTGCCAGCAGTTATGGGGGCGACGATACGCAGTATTTT	CASSYGGDDTQYF
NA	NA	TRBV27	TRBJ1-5	TGTGCCAGCAGTTTAACGTGGCAGCAGCCCCAGCATTTT	CASSLTWQQPQHF
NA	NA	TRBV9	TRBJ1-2	TGTGCCAGCAGCCCCCAGACAGAAGGCCAGGGTGGCTACACCTTC	CASSPQTEGQGGYTF
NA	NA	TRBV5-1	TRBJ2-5	TGCGCCAGCAGCTTGATTGCGGACCAAGAGACCCAGTACTTC	CASSLIADQETQYF
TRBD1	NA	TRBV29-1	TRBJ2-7	TGCAGCGTTGCAGCGACAGGGCACTCCTACGAGCAGTACTTC	CSVAATGHSYEQYF
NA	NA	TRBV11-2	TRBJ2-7	TGTGCCAGCAGCTCGCGGACAGAGTCCTACGAGCAGTACTTC	CASSSRTESYEQYF
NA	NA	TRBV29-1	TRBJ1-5	TGCAGCGTGCGGGACAAGGGGAGCAATCAGCCCCAGCATTTT	CSVRDKGSNQPQHF
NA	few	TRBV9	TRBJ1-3	TGTGCCAGCAGCGTAGATGTGGGAAACACCATATATTTT	CASSVDVGNTIYF
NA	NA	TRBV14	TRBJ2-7	TGTGCCAGCAGCCGGTTCGGCGCGTCCTACGAGCAGTACTTC	CASSRFGASYEQYF
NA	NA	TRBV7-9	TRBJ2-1	TGTGCCAGCAAGCTTATGAACAATGAGCAGTTCTTC	CASKLMNNEQFF
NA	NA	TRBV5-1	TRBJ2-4	TGCGCCAGCAGCTTAAACAGGGGACTAGCCAAAAACATTCAGTACTTC	CASSLNRGLAKNIQYF
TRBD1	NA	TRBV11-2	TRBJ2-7	TGTGCCAGCAGGGCCAGGACAGGTTCCTACGAGCAGTACTTC	CASRARTGSYEQYF